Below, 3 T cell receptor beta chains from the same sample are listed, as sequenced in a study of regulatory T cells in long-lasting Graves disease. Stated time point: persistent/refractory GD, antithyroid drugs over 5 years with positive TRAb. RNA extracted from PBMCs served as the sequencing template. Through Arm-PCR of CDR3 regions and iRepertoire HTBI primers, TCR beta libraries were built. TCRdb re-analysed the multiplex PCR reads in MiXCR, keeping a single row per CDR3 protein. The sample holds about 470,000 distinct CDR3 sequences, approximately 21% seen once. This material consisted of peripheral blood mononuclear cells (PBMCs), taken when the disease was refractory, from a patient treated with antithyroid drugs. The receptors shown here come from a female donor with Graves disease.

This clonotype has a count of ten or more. CDR3 residues: CASSRGQEIQPQHF. CDR3 nucleotide sequence: TGTGCCAGCAGCCGGGGACAGGAGATACAGCCCCAGCATTTT. The V and J genes are TRBV12-3 or TRBV12-4 and TRBJ1-5; 8 bases map to TRBD1. J lost 7 bases, V lost 6 bases, and 8 bases had no gene match. This CDR3 comprises 14 residues.

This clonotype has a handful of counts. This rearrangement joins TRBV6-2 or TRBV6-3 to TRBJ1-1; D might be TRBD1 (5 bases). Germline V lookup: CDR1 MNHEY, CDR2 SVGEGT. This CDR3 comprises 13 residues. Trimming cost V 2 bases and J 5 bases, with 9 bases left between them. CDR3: CASSYLGVTEAFF. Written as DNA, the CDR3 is TGTGCCAGCAGTTACCTAGGGGTAACTGAAGCTTTCTTT.

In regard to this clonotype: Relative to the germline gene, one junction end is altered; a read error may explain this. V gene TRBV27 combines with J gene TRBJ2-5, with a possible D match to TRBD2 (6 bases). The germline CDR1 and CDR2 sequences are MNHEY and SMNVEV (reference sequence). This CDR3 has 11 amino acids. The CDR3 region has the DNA TGTGCCAGCAGTTTAACGGGAGTACTGATCTTC. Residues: CASSLTGVLIF.